The 28 T cell receptor beta chains listed next were all sequenced from one sample in a study of blood T cell repertoires in COVID-19. Method: immunoSEQ multiplex PCR; TCRdb's copy keeps in-frame clones and lacks some. The table has about 280,000 clones, around 80% seen once; the top ten hold roughly 4.7%. Sample: PBMCs or T cells enriched from blood (not recorded which). The origin of the receptors is a middle-aged man who had been exposed to COVID-19.

This clone turned up a few times. The chain employs TRBV7-9 and TRBJ1-1; D not certain. The germline V and J ends were trimmed by 5 bases and 4 bases, with 14 bases remaining between them. The germline V gene encodes CDR1 SEHNR and CDR2 FQNEAQ (reference sequence). The CDR3 loop spans 14 amino acids. The CDR3, as DNA: TGTGCCAGCAGCCCGGGTCAGTTGATCACTGAAGCTTTCTTT. Residues: CASSPGQLITEAFF.

This chain uses TRBV19 with TRBJ1-4; D is undetermined. This CDR3 has 12 residues. Trimming stripped 7 bases from V and 8 bases from J, with 11 bases between. Germline CDR1 is LNHDA and CDR2 is SQIVND (reference sequence). The CDR3 nucleotides are TGTGCCAGTACCCAGCCGGGGGAAAAACTGTTTTTT. It encodes CASTQPGEKLFF.

The chain joins TRBV5-1 to TRBJ1-6, with D uncertain. Germline lookup yields CDR1 SGHRS and CDR2 YFSETQ. This CDR3 spans 14 amino acids. V lost 0 bases and J 8 bases, leaving 9 bases between the germline ends. CDR3: CASSLADWDSPLHF. CDR3 bases: TGCGCCAGCAGCTTGGCCGACTGGGATTCACCCCTCCACTTT.

CDR3 amino acids: CASSPQGRDIDQPQHF. In DNA form, the CDR3 reads TGTGCCAGCTCACCACAGGGCCGGGACATTGATCAGCCCCAGCATTTT. This chain joins TRBV18 and TRBJ1-5, with a tentative D call TRBD1 (6 bases). Trimming removed 1 base at V and 5 bases at J, with 15 bases between. Germline CDR1 KGHSH, CDR2 LQKENI. CDR3 length: 16 residues.

The V call is TRBV30, the J call TRBJ1-6; D is perhaps TRBD1 (6 bases). V was cut by 2 bases and J by 9 bases, with 11 bases left in between. The length of the CDR3 is 13 residues. CDR1 and CDR2 (germline): GTSNPN, SVGIG (reference sequence). DNA of the CDR3: TGTGCCTGGAGTAGCAGGGGTGTTTCACCCCTCCACTTT. Amino acid sequence: CAWSSRGVSPLHF.

The chain has TRBV11-2 and TRBJ2-3; perhaps TRBD2 as D (6 bases). The length of the CDR3 is 14 residues. Trimming shortened V by 5 bases and J by 6 bases, and 15 bases separated the two germline ends. Germline V gene sequence: CDR1 SGHAT, CDR2 FQNNGV. DNA of the CDR3: TGTGCCAGCAGCGCGGGACTCCTAGTCGATACGCAGTATTTT. It encodes CASSAGLLVDTQYF.

V is TRBV7-2 and J is TRBJ2-1; 13 positions match TRBD2. V gave up 1 base and J gave up 5 bases; unmatched junction bases: 2. The germline gives CDR1 SGHTA, CDR2 FQGNSA. This CDR3 has 16 amino acids. The DNA of the CDR3 is TGTGCCAGCAGCTTAGTTGGGACTAGCGGGAACAATGAGCAGTTCTTC. Protein: CASSLVGTSGNNEQFF.

V and J are TRBV12-5 and TRBJ2-1; no reliable D call. V was trimmed by 1 base and J by 4 bases, leaving 5 bases between them. The CDR3 runs to 13 residues. Germline V gene data show CDR1 as LGHNT and CDR2 as FRNRAP. The CDR3 region is CASGLGLYNEQFF. CDR3 DNA: TGTGCTAGTGGTTTGGGACTTTACAATGAGCAGTTCTTC. Drawing the rest from reference TRBV12-5 and TRBJ2-1, the complete variable domain is DARVTQTPRHKVTEMGQEVTMRCQPILGHNTVFWYRQTMMQGLELLAYFRNRAPLDDSGMPKDRFSAEMPDATLATLKIQPSEPRDSAVYFCASGLGLYNEQFFGPGTRLTVL.

The chain uses TRBV2 and TRBJ2-7, with D maybe TRBD2 (6 bases). V lost 11 bases, J lost 7 bases, and 24 bases lay in between. This CDR3 is 14 amino acids long. The germline V gene encodes CDR1 SNHLY and CDR2 FYNNEI. Here the CDR3 DNA reads TGTGCCGGTGCCCCGGGACTTCAAAGTCGTGAGCAGTACTTC. Protein sequence: CAGAPGLQSREQYF. Looking up the rest from reference TRBV2 and TRBJ2-7 gives the full variable domain: EPEVTQTPSHQVTQMGQEVILRCVPISNHLYFYWYRQILGQKVEFLVSFYNNEISEKSEIFDDQFSVERPDGSNFTLKIRSTKLEDSAMYFCAGAPGLQSREQYFGPGTRLTVT.

The chain combines TRBV29-1 with TRBJ2-2; possibly TRBD1 for D (5 bases). There are 13 residues in the CDR3. V was pared by 5 bases and J by 4 bases, with 11 bases between. The germline CDR1 and CDR2 sequences are SQVTM and ANQGSEA. The CDR3 loop reads CSVRQGSTGELFF. In nucleotides, the CDR3 is TGCAGCGTTCGGCAGGGCAGCACCGGGGAGCTGTTTTTT.

The V call is TRBV19, the J call TRBJ2-1; possible D gene TRBD2, 8 bases. CDR3 length equals 19 residues. Germline V gene lookup returns CDR1 LNHDA and CDR2 SQIVND (reference sequence). V was trimmed by 11 bases and J by 0 bases, leaving 29 bases between them. The CDR3: CALFGRGRLSRSSYNEQFF. DNA of the CDR3: TGTGCCCTATTCGGGAGGGGGCGACTCTCGAGGAGCTCCTACAATGAGCAGTTCTTC.

This sequence joins TRBV7-3 and TRBJ2-7; maybe TRBD1 (8 bases). Germline CDR1 reads SGHTA; CDR2 reads FQGTGA. This CDR3 is built from 17 residues. The V end lost 0 bases, the J end lost 6 bases, and 21 bases lay between the germline ends. The CDR3 coding sequence is TGTGCCAGCAGCTTAACCATGACCGGGACAGGCGGGAGCGAGCAGTACTTC. This sequence encodes CASSLTMTGTGGSEQYF.

This rearrangement joins TRBV11-3 to TRBJ2-7; 8 nucleotides agree with TRBD1. The CDR3 sequence is 14 residues long. The germline gives CDR1 SGHNT, CDR2 YENEEA. Trimming cost V 8 bases and J 2 bases; bases outside gene matches: 8. The CDR3 DNA sequence: TGTGCCAGCCAGCAAGGACAGGGAGCCTACGAGCAGTACTTC. This codes for CASQQGQGAYEQYF. Complete variable domain (other parts from reference TRBV11-3 and TRBJ2-7): EAGVVQSPRYKIIEKKQPVAFWCNPISGHNTLYWYLQNLGQGPELLIRYENEEAVDDSQLPKDRFSAERLKGVDSTLKIQPAELGDSAVYLCASQQGQGAYEQYFGPGTRLTVT.

This clone has just one count. The genes are TRBV12-5 and TRBJ1-2, with D possibly being TRBD1 (5 bases). Germline lookup yields CDR1 LGHNT and CDR2 FRNRAP. The CDR3 runs to 13 residues. V was clipped by 3 bases and J by 3 bases, with 8 bases between them. CDR3 protein: CASGFGGYYGYTF. As DNA, the CDR3 is TGTGCTAGTGGTTTCGGGGGATACTATGGCTACACCTTC.

The chain combines TRBV11-1 with TRBJ2-7; 11 positions agree with TRBD2. The CDR3 extends over 16 amino acids. Germline CDR1 and CDR2: SGHAT and FQDESV (reference sequence). J gave up 3 bases and V 1 base, and 5 bases lay outside the gene matches. In DNA, the CDR3 is TGTGCCAGCAGCTTAGGCCAGCTAGCGGGAGGCTACGAGCAGTACTTC. Its protein is CASSLGQLAGGYEQYF.

Here the CDR3 DNA reads TGTGCCAGCAGTGGTTCAGGGAGGAGCTATGGCTACACCTTC. It yields the protein CASSGSGRSYGYTF. This rearrangement joins TRBV2 to TRBJ1-2; D may be TRBD1 (5 bases). This CDR3 comprises 14 residues. V was shortened by 4 bases and J by 4 bases, with 13 bases between the two germline ends. Per the germline V gene, CDR1 is SNHLY and CDR2 is FYNNEI.

V usage is TRBV6-4 and J usage is TRBJ1-5, with D tentatively TRBD1 (5 bases). The V end was cut by 5 bases, the J end by 6 bases, with 11 bases between. This CDR3 contains 13 residues. Germline CDR1 is MRHNA and CDR2 is SNTAGT. The DNA of the CDR3 is TGTGCCAGCAGTCTGGGGGGGGGTCAGCCCCAGCATTTT. This codes for CASSLGGGQPQHF.

This clone was observed a few times. The chain has TRBV7-2 and TRBJ1-2, with TRBD1 identical over 12 bases. Germline values: CDR1 SGHTA, CDR2 FQGNSA. CDR3 length: 16 residues. V gave up 5 bases and J gave up 8 bases; unmatched junction bases: 12. For the CDR3, the DNA is TGTGCCAGCAGCATATACCTAGGGACAGGGGGCGAGGGCTACACCTTC. This translates into CASSIYLGTGGEGYTF.

The V and J genes are TRBV10-3 and TRBJ2-3; TRBD2 matches at 8 bases. The CDR3 runs to 14 residues. V lost 11 bases to trimming and J lost 6 bases; unmatched junction nucleotides: 13. Germline CDR1 reads ENHRY; CDR2 reads SYGVKD. CDR3 in DNA: TGTGCCTCAAATTTTAGAGCGGGAGACGATACGCAGTATTTT. Residues: CASNFRAGDDTQYF.

This rearrangement joins TRBV5-1 to TRBJ2-1; TRBD2 might be the D (5 bases). CDR3 size: 16 residues. The V gene's germline CDR1 is SGHRS and CDR2 YFSETQ. Deletions cut 4 bases from V and 0 bases from J, with 14 bases between. The CDR3 loop reads CASSEAGASSYNEQFF. CDR3 nucleotide sequence: TGCGCCAGCAGCGAGGCGGGTGCTTCCTCCTACAATGAGCAGTTCTTC.

The chain recombines TRBV11-3 with TRBJ1-1; D not resolved. Germline V lookup: CDR1 SGHNT, CDR2 YENEEA. Trimming cost V 4 bases and J 12 bases, with 21 bases left between them. The length of the CDR3 is 14 residues. The CDR3 spells CASSSDRTSLISFF. CDR3 coding DNA: TGTGCCAGCAGCTCCGACCGGACTTCCTTAATTTCTTTCTTT. The whole variable domain, remainder taken from reference TRBV11-3 and TRBJ1-1, is EAGVVQSPRYKIIEKKQPVAFWCNPISGHNTLYWYLQNLGQGPELLIRYENEEAVDDSQLPKDRFSAERLKGVDSTLKIQPAELGDSAVYLCASSSDRTSLISFFGQGTRLTVV.

The CDR3 bases are TGTGCCAGCAGTGGGGGGACCAGAGGAACTTTCTTT. Translation: CASSGGTRGTFF. J is TRBJ1-1 and V is TRBV28; D may be TRBD1 (5 bases). Trimming stripped 5 bases from V and 12 bases from J, with 16 bases between. The CDR3 length is 12 residues. Looked up from germline, CDR1 is MDHEN and CDR2 is SYDVKM.

As for this clone: The identical CDR3 is also encoded by other nucleotide sequences in the sample. This sequence joins TRBV19 and TRBJ1-1; tentatively, D is TRBD1 (5 bases). This CDR3 is 13 amino acids long. The V gene's germline CDR1 is LNHDA and CDR2 SQIVND (reference sequence). Trimming cost V 6 bases and J 1 base, with 9 bases left between them. The CDR3, as DNA: TGTGCCAGTAGCCGGACATGGAACACTGAAGCTTTCTTT. The encoded protein is CASSRTWNTEAFF.

This clone has only one observation. J is TRBJ1-1 and V is TRBV2; TRBD1 is a possible D gene (5 bases). V lost 5 bases to trimming and J lost 1 base, with 17 bases between them. This CDR3 has 16 amino acids. The V gene's germline CDR1 is SNHLY and CDR2 FYNNEI. The CDR3, as DNA: TGTGCCAGCAGTCGGGGACTGCCTAGGGGGAACACTGAAGCTTTCTTT. This sequence encodes CASSRGLPRGNTEAFF. Complete variable domain (other parts from reference TRBV2 and TRBJ1-1): EPEVTQTPSHQVTQMGQEVILRCVPISNHLYFYWYRQILGQKVEFLVSFYNNEISEKSEIFDDQFSVERPDGSNFTLKIRSTKLEDSAMYFCASSRGLPRGNTEAFFGQGTRLTVV.

This sequence joins TRBV7-9 and TRBJ2-7, with D perhaps TRBD1 (6 bases). The germline gives CDR1 SEHNR, CDR2 FQNEAQ (reference sequence). The ends were cut back, 3 bases at V and 4 bases at J, with 16 bases in the middle. This CDR3 has 15 amino acids. CDR3 sequence (DNA): TGTGCCAGCAGCTTCCTCAGGGGATCCTCATACGAGCAGTACTTC. Amino acids: CASSFLRGSSYEQYF.

In its sample, this clone was seen a few times. This chain joins TRBV10-1 and TRBJ2-7; 9 bases map to TRBD1. The CDR3 runs to 15 residues. Trimming removed 2 bases from V and 5 bases from J; junction bases left unmatched: 7. In germline, CDR1 is WNHNN, CDR2 SYGVQD (reference sequence). The CDR3 reads CASSEPGTGLDEQYF. In DNA, the CDR3 is TGCGCCAGCAGTGAGCCCGGGACAGGGCTGGACGAGCAGTACTTC.

The chain is built from TRBV3-1 (or the pseudogene TRBV3-2) and TRBJ1-4; no clear D gene. Looked up from germline, CDR1 is LGHDT and CDR2 is YNNKEL (reference sequence). CDR3 size: 13 residues. With 4 bases removed from V and 5 bases from J, the gap between germline ends came to 8 bases. DNA of the CDR3: TGTGCCAGCAGCCTTAGAAAGAATGAAAAACTGTTTTTT. Amino acids: CASSLRKNEKLFF.

The rearrangement links TRBV24-1 to TRBJ2-5; no reliable D call. Germline CDR1 KGHDR, CDR2 SFDVKD. V lost 2 bases and J 5 bases, leaving 14 bases between the germline ends. This CDR3 has 15 amino acids. CDR3 residues: CATSDSRTPGETQYF. The CDR3 nucleotides are TGTGCCACCAGTGATTCCCGTACTCCCGGGGAGACCCAGTACTTC.